This section outlines one T cell receptor (beta chain) sequence together with its context. Its target antigen remains unknown. No much larger clonotype is one base removed from it; base qualities were not supplied. These data belong to a study of tumor-infiltrating T cells and Merkel cell polyomavirus listed by TCRdb under 2017. With respect to the entire study: The study examined CD8+ T cells specific for the Merkel cell polyomavirus KLL epitope in Merkel cell carcinoma patients. Patients presented at varying disease stages and were followed for a median of roughly 2.5 years, with a range of 1. Patients received varied, non-standardized therapies including chemotherapy, radiation and immunotherapies. In 14 samples, KLL-tetramer-sorted cells taken from blood or tumor-infiltrating lymphocytes underwent TRB sequencing, as did 11 to 12 matched whole-tumor samples. Most whole-tumor samples were approximately 25-micron curls cut from formalin-fixed, paraffin-embedded tissue blocks. Across the study, one tumor sample was a frozen nodal tumor digest and one was a flash-frozen core biopsy of a metastasis.

What the work shows at the level of the full study, not this receptor alone: Because the study covered only a single viral epitope, T cells targeting other Merkel cell polyomavirus epitopes were not captured. KLL-specific TRB repertoires were diverse and largely private, with only one public clonotype among 397 unique sequences, shared by two patients. The small sample size of the study (n of about twelve patients) is a limitation. A significant MCC-specific survival advantage (P = 0.0051) was associated with a greater number of unique KLL-specific clonotypes in tumors (5-108 vs 0-3). Significantly improved MCC-specific survival was associated with a higher intratumoral fraction of KLL-specific T cells (roughly 1.8-18% versus about 0-0.15%).

Robust positive staining for Merkel cell polyomavirus Large T antigen was observed by immunohistochemistry in the tumors of all patients. The study included around 11 Merkel cell carcinoma patients whose blood and/or cultured TIL contained robust KLL-tetramer+ populations exceeding 0.04% of CD8+ T cells. All patients were identified as Caucasian, and a median age of roughly 61 years (range roughly 45 to 80 years) was recorded. Lymph node tumors were analyzed for patients with unknown primaries who presented with nodal disease, or when insufficient primary tissue was available. The protocol used for the library was the immunoSEQ multiplex PCR assay. Genomic DNA extraction, TRB sequencing and normalization were performed by Adaptive Biotechnologies (Seattle, WA). Per the source publication's procedure: To compute clonality, the Shannon entropy of productive TRB sequences was normalized by log2 of unique productive sequences and then subtracted from one. KLL-specific clonotypes in tumors were identified by matching TCRbeta CDR3 amino acid sequences to those from the tetramer-sorted sample of each patient. Imported from immuneACCESS, the table was reduced by TCRdb to in-frame sequences with V and J called. These copies leave out some clones; in studies compared against another copy, an unresolved V gene accounts for under half, and the cause of the remainder is not known. V, J and clone size are those of that table, while D and trimming were read from the DNA. Counted in this sample were about 25,000 clones; 70% to 90% of them appeared once. The top ten clones comprise around 2.5% of the sample.

Source material: lymph node tissue. This TCR came from a man in his fifties or sixties with Merkel cell carcinoma.

The DNA sequence reads TGTGCCAGCAGCCCCGCGGGGGGATCCTACGAGCAGTACTTC. The encoded protein is CASSPAGGSYEQYF. The chain links TRBV7-8 with TRBJ2-7; a stretch of 8 junction bases matches TRBD2. The CDR3, from cysteine to phenylalanine, totals 14 residues. Only the CDR3 DNA is retained, 42 bases long and in frame from the first base. Reading the germline V gene gives CDR1 SGHVS and CDR2 FQNEAQ. V loses 5 bases at its end and J loses 1 base; junction bases beyond the gene matches: 4.